A single sample gave rise to the 6 T cell receptor beta chains below, sequenced in a study of blood T cell repertoires in COVID-19. Here immunoSEQ multiplex PCR was the method, and the copy in TCRdb shows in-frame clones only, minus some. In the table there are under 300,000 clones, 82% of which are singletons. The sample taken for sequencing was peripheral blood. These receptors were obtained from a woman older than 75 with active or convalescent COVID-19.

The chain combines TRBV2 with TRBJ2-2; 8 bases fit TRBD1. This CDR3 is 19 amino acids long. V lost 4 bases, J lost 6 bases, and 19 bases stayed unmatched. Germline CDR1 and CDR2: SNHLY and FYNNEI. The CDR3 DNA reads TGTGCCAGCAGTGTCCAGGGTGGTAGGCCAGGGGGCCGGGCCGGGGAGCTGTTTTTT. It codes for CASSVQGGRPGGRAGELFF. The whole variable domain, filled in from reference TRBV2 and TRBJ2-2, reads EPEVTQTPSHQVTQMGQEVILRCVPISNHLYFYWYRQILGQKVEFLVSFYNNEISEKSEIFDDQFSVERPDGSNFTLKIRSTKLEDSAMYFCASSVQGGRPGGRAGELFFGEGSRLTVL.

V usage is TRBV12-3 or TRBV12-4 and J usage is TRBJ2-4; a weak D match, TRBD1 (5 bases). The CDR3 is 11 residues long. The ends were cut back, 5 bases at V and 9 bases at J, with 8 bases in the middle. The CDR3 DNA reads as TGTGCCAGCAGTGACAGAGGCATTCAGTACTTC. Amino acid sequence: CASSDRGIQYF.

The chain has TRBV27 and TRBJ2-1; 10 bases agree with TRBD2. V lost 3 bases, J lost 4 bases, and 9 bases stayed unmatched. CDR1 is MNHEY and CDR2 is SMNVEV in the germline V gene (reference sequence). The CDR3 totals 17 residues. The CDR3 nucleotides are TGTGCCAGCAGTTTGTCAAGCGGGAGGGCGGGTTACAATGAGCAGTTCTTC. It is translated as CASSLSSGRAGYNEQFF.

CDR3 residues: CASISANLLVREQFF. The CDR3 DNA reads as TGTGCCAGCATTTCCGCGAACCTACTAGTCCGCGAGCAGTTCTTC. The genes are TRBV2 and TRBJ2-1; possible D gene TRBD2, 5 bases. V dropped 7 bases and J dropped 10 bases, with 23 bases sitting between them. CDR1 and CDR2 (germline): SNHLY, FYNNEI. CDR3 length: 15 amino acids.

The V gene is TRBV2, the J gene TRBJ2-5; D not resolved. The V end was cut by 5 bases, the J end by 7 bases, with 11 bases between. From germline, CDR1 is SNHLY and CDR2 FYNNEI. This CDR3 is built from 12 residues. The CDR3 region has the DNA TGTGCCAGCAGTACACGTCTGGTGACCCAGTACTTC. Residues: CASSTRLVTQYF.

This clone occurred many times. The chain links TRBV5-1 to TRBJ2-6; D remains ambiguous. Trimming left V 7 bases short and J 0 bases short, with 8 bases between. The CDR3 is 14 amino acids. Germline V lookup: CDR1 SGHRS, CDR2 YFSETQ. CDR3 region: CASEESSGANVLTF. CDR3 nucleotide sequence: TGCGCCAGCGAGGAAAGCTCTGGGGCCAACGTCCTGACTTTC.